This TCR beta chain was documented in a study of cytomegalovirus exposure and HLA in healthy donors. Study results and limitations: Reportedly, TCR beta sequences accurately predicted HLA-A and HLA-B alleles in most subjects. What a later analysis showed was that several of the most significant clusters appeared linked to common viral pathogens.

The CDR3 sequence is 14 residues long. CDR1 is MNHEY, CDR2 SVGAGI, per germline. Between the trimmed V and J ends, which lost 8 bases and 2 bases, there was a span of 12 bases. This PCR relied on a set of 60 Vbeta primers and 13 Jbeta primers. The data were produced by immunoSEQ multiplex PCR, yet TCRdb's version contains in-frame clones alone and is incomplete. The profile covers approximately 190,000 clones, with 84% appearing a single time and 2.6% taken by the ten largest. The table lists this clone with a count of one. Its antigen is unknown. The J gene is TRBJ2-2, the V gene TRBV6-5, with D unresolved. The sequence was obtained from a woman aged 45-60 years in good health and CMV-seropositive. Sequenced input: PBMCs. CDR3 DNA: TGTGCCAGCGGAGTTGGAGAAAACACCGGGGAGCTGTTTTTT. It yields the protein CASGVGENTGELFF.